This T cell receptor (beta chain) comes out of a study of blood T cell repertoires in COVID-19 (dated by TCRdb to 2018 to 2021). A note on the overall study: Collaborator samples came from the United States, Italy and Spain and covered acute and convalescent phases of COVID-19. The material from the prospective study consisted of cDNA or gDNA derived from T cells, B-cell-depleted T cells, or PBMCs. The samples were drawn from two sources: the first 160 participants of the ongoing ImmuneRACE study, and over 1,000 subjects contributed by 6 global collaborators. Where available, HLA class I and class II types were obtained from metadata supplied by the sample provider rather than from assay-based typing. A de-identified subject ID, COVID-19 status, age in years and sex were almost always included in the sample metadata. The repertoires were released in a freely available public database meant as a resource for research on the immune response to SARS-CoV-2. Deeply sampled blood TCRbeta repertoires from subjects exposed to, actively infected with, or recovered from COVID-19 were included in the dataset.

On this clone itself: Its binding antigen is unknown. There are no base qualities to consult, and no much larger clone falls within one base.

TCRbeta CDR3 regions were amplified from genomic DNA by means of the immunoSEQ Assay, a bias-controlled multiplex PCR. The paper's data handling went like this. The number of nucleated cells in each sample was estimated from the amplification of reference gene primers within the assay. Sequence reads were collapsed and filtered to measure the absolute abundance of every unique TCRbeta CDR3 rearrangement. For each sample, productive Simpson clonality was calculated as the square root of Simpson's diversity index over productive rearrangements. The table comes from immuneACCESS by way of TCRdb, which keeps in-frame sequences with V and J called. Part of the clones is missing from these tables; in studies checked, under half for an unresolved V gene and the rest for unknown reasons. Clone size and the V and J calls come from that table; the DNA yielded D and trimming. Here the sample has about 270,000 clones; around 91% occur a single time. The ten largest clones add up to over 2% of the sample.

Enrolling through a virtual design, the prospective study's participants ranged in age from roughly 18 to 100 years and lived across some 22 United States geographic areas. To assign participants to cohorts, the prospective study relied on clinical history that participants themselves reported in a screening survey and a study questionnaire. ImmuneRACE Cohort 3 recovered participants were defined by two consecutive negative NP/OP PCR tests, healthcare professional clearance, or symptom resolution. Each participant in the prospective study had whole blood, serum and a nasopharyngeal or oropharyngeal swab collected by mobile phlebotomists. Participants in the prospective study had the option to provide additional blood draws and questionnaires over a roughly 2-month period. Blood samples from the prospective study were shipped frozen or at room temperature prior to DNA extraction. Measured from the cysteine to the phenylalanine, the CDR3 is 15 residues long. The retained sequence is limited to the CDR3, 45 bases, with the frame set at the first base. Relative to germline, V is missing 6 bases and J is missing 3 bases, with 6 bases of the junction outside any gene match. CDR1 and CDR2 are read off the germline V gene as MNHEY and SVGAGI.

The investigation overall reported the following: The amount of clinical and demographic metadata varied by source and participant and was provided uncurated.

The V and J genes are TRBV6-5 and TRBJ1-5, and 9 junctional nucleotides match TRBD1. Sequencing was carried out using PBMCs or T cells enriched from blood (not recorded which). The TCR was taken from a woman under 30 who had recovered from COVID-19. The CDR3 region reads CASSPGQGTNQPQHF. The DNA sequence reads TGTGCCAGCAGCCCGGGACAGGGCACCAATCAGCCCCAGCATTTT.